The entry below gives a single TCR beta chain sequence along with its context. Its antigen is unknown. The entry originates in a study of lymphopenia after photon versus proton radiotherapy. Using immunoSEQ multiplex PCR, the repertoire was profiled, and TCRdb retains in-frame clones only, with some absent. The sample yields roughly 26,000 clones, about four fifths seen once. The CDR3 totals 15 residues. The junction had 4 bases not matched to a gene; V was cut back by 0 bases and J by 3 bases. Per germline, CDR1 MNHNY and CDR2 SVGAGI (reference sequence). The study, taken as a whole, reports: Proton therapy kept repertoires fairly stable, unlike photons, which gained effector/memory cells. Survival link was tested only in deceased patients; proton benefit remains a possibility.

Specimen: peripheral blood, collected from a patient treated with photon-based radiotherapy. The source is a man in his forties or fifties with gastric cancer. The chain has TRBV6-6 and TRBJ2-7; 8 bases align to TRBD1. As DNA, the CDR3 is TGTGCCAGCAGTTACTCCCGGACAGGGAACTACGAGCAGTACTTC. As protein: CASSYSRTGNYEQYF.